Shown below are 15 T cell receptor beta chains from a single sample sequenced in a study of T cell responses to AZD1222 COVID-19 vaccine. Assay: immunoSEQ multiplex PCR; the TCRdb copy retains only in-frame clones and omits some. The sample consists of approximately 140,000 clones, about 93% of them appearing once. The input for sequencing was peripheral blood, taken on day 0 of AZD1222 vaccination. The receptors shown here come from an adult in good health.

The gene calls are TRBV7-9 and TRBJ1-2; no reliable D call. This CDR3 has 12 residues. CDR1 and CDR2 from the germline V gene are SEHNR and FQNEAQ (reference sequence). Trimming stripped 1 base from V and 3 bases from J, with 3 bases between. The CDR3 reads CASSLDHYGYTF. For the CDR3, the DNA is TGTGCCAGCAGCTTAGATCACTATGGCTACACCTTC.

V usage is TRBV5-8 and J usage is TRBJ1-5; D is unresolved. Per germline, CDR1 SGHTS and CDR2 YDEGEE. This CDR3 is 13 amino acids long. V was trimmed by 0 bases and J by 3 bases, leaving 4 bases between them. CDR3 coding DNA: TGTGCCAGCAGCTTGGCTTACAATCAGCCCCAGCATTTT. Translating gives CASSLAYNQPQHF.

The CDR3 sequence: CASSFDRVNNQPQHF. Written as DNA, the CDR3 is TGTGCCAGTAGTTTCGACAGGGTCAACAATCAGCCCCAGCATTTT. This chain links TRBV19 with TRBJ1-5, with 7 bases fitting TRBD1. The CDR3 has 15 amino acids. V shed 5 bases and J 3 bases; nucleotides not matched to a gene: 7. CDR1 and CDR2 (germline): LNHDA, SQIVND (reference sequence).

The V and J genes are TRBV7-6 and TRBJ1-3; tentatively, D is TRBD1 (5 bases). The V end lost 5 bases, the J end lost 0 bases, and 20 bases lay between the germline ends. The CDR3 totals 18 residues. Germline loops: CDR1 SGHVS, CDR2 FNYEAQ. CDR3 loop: CASSAGGTTSLSGNTIYF. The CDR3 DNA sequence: TGTGCCAGCAGCGCGGGAGGGACCACTTCACTCTCTGGAAACACCATATATTTT.

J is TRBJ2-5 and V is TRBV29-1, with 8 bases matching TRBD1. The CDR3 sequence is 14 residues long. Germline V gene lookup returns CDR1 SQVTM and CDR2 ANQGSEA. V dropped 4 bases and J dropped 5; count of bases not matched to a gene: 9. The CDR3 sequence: CSVVIRGQWETQYF. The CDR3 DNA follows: TGCAGCGTTGTTATCAGGGGGCAGTGGGAGACCCAGTACTTC.

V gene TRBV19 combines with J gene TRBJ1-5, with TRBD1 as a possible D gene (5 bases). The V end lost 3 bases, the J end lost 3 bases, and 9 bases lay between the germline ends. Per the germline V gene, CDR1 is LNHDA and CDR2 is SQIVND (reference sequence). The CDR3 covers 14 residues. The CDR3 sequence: CASSIWGYNQPQHF. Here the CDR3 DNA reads TGTGCCAGTAGTATTTGGGGGTACAATCAGCCCCAGCATTTT.

The CDR3 DNA reads TGTGCCAGCGGGACAGGGCCGGAGCTGTTTTTT. As protein: CASGTGPELFF. The chain uses TRBV11-2 and TRBJ2-2, with 9 bases fitting TRBD1. The CDR3 loop spans 11 amino acids. Germline values: CDR1 SGHAT, CDR2 FQNNGV. V gave up 8 bases and J gave up 10 bases; unmatched junction bases: 2.

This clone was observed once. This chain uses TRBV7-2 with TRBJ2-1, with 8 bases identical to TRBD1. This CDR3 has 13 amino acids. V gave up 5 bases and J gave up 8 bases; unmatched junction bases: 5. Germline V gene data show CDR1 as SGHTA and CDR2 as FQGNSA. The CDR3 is CASSRDRGDEQFF. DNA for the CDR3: TGTGCCAGCAGCCGAGACAGGGGCGATGAGCAGTTCTTC. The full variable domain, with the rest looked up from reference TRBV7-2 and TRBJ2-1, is GAGVSQSPSNKVTEKGKDVELRCDPISGHTALYWYRQSLGQGLEFLIYFQGNSAPDKSGLPSDRFSAERTGGSVSTLTIQRTQQEDSAVYLCASSRDRGDEQFFGPGTRLTVL.

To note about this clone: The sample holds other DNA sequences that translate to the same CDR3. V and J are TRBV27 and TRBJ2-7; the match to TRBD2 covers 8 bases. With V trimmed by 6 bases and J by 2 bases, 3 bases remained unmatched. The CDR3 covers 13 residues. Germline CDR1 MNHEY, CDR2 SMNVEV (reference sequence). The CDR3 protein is CASSRGGPYEQYV. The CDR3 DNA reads TGTGCCAGCAGCCGCGGGGGGCCCTACGAGCAGTACGTC.

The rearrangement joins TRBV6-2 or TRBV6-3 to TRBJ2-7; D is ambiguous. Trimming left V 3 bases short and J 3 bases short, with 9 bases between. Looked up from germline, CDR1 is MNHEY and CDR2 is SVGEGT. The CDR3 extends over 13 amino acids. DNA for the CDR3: TGTGCCAGCAGTTATGTTGGCTACTACGAGCAGTACGTC. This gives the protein CASSYVGYYEQYV.

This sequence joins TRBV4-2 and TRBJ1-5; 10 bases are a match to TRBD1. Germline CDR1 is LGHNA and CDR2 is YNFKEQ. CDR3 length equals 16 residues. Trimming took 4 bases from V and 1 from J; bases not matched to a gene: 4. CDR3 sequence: CASSPRDRGSNQPQHF. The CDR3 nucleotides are TGTGCCAGCAGCCCCCGGGACAGGGGAAGCAATCAGCCCCAGCATTTT.

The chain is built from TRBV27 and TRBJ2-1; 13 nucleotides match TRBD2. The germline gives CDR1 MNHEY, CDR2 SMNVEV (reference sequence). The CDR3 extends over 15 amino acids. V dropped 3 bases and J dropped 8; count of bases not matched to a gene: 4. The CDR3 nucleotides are TGTGCCAGCAGTTTCGGGACTAGCGGGAAGGATGAGCAGTTCTTC. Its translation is CASSFGTSGKDEQFF.

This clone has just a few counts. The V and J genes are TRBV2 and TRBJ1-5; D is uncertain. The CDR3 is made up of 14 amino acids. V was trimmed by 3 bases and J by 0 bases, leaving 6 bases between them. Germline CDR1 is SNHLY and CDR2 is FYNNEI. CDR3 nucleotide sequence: TGTGCCAGCAGTGATTGGGTTAGCAATCAGCCCCAGCATTTT. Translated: CASSDWVSNQPQHF.

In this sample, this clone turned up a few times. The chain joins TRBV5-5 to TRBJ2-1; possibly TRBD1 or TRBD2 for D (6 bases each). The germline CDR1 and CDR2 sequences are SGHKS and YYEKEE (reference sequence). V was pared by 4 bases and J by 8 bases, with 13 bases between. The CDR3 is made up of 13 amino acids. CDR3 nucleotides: TGTGCCAGCAGCCTTGGGGGGCTTGATGAGCAGTTCTTC. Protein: CASSLGGLDEQFF.

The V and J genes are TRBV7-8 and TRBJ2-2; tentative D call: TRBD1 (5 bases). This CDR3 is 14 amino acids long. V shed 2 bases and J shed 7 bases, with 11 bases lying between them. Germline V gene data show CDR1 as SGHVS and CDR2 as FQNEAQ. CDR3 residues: CASSLRQSGGELFF. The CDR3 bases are TGTGCCAGCAGCTTACGACAGTCGGGCGGGGAGCTGTTTTTT.